This T cell receptor (beta chain) came from a study of cytomegalovirus exposure and HLA in healthy donors. Study results and limitations: Relative to the roughly 690-donor mean, N-insertions were reportedly fewer in an Asian-associated ancestry cluster in a later analysis. Sequencing likely caused a cluster of highly shared sequence variants. Later work found that TCR association rates differed between HLA loci; DRB1 had the most and HLA-C the fewest.

The CDR3 is made up of 15 amino acids. V gave up 3 bases and J gave up 4 bases; unmatched junction bases: 11. CDR1 and CDR2 from the germline V gene are SQVTM and ANQGSEA. All the people who gave samples were healthy bone marrow donors. To note about this clone: Its antigen is undetermined.

The PCR made use of 60 Vbeta and 13 Jbeta primers. Sequencing was performed with immunoSEQ multiplex PCR; in TCRdb, only in-frame clones are kept and a portion is missing. The repertoire has around 100,000 clones, under 70% of them found once; the top ten carry roughly 8.4%. This receptor was obtained from a man aged 25-40 years in good health and CMV-seropositive. J is TRBJ1-2 and V is TRBV29-1; 7 nucleotides match TRBD1. Sequenced: PBMCs. The CDR3: CSVDSRTTGSYGYTF. As DNA, the CDR3 is TGCAGCGTTGACTCTAGAACGACAGGGAGCTATGGCTACACCTTC. The full variable domain, rest sourced from reference TRBV29-1 and TRBJ1-2, is SAVISQKPSRDICQRGTSLTIQCQVDSQVTMMFWYRQQPGQSLTLIATANQGSEATYESGFVIDKFPISRPNLTFSTLTVSNMSPEDSSIYLCSVDSRTTGSYGYTFGSGTRLTVV.